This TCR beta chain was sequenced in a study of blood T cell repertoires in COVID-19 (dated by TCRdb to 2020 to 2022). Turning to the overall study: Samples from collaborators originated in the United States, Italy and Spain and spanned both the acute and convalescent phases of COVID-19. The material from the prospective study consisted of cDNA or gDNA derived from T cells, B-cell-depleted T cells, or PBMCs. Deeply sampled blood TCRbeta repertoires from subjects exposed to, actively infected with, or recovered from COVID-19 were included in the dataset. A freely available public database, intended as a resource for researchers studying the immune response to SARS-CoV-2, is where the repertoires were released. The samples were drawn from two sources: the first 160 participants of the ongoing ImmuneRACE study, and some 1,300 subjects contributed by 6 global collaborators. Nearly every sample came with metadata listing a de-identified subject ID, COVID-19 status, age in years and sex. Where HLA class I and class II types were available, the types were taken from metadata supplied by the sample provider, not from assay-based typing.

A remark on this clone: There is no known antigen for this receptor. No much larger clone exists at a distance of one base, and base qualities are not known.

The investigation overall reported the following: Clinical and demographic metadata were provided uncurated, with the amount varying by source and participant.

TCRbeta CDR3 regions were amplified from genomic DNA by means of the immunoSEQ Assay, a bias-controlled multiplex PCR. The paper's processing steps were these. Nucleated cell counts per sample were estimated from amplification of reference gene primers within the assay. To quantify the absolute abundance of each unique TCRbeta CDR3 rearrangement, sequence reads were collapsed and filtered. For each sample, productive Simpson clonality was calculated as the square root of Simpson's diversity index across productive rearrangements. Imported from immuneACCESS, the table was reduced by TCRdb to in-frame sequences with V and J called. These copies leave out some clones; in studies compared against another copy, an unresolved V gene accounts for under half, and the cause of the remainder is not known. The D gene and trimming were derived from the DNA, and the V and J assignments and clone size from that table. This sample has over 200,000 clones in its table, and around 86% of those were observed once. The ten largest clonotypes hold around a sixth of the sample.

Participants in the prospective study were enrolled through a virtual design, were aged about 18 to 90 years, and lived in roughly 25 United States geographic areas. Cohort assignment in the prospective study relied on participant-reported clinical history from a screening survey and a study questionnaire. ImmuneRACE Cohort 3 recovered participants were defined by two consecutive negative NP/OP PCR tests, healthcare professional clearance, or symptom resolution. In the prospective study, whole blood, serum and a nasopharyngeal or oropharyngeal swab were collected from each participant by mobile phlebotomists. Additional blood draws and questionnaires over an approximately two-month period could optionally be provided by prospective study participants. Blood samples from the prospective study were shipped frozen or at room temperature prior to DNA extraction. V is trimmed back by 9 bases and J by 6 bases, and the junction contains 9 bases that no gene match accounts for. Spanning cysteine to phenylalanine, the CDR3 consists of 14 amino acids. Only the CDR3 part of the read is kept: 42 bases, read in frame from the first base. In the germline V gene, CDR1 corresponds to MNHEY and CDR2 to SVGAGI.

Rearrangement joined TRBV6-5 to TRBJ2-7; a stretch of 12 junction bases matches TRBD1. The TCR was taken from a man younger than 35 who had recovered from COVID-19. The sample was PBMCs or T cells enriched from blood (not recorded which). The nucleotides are TGTGCCAGTAGAGTCTGGGACAGGGGGCTCGAGCAGTACTTC. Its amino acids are CASRVWDRGLEQYF.